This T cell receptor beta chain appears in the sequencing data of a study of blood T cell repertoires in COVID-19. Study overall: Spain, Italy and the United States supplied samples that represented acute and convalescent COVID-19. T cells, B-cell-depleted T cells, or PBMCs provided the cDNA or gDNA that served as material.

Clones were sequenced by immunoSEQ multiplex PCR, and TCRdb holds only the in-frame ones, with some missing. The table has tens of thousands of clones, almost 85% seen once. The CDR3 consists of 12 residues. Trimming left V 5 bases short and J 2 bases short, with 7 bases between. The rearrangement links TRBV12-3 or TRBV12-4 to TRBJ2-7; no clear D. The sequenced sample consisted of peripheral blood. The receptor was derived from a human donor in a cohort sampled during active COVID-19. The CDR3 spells CASSGAPYEQYF. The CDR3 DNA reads TGTGCCAGCAGTGGAGCTCCCTACGAGCAGTACTTC.